These 21 T cell receptor beta chains were all obtained from the same sample, sequenced in a study of T cells in Graves' hyperthyroidism and ophthalmopathy (dated by TCRdb to between 2018 and 2021). Libraries came from multiplex PCR. TCRdb records Illumina HiSeq 2000 as the sequencer. Amplification of TCR beta CDR3 regions was carried out from RNA transcripts. The TCR CDR3 was subjected to a first round of RT-PCR using the HTBI primer set and the Qiagen OneStep RT-PCR kit. The public reads were run again by TCRdb, first through fastp at Q25 and then through MiXCR, and only productive beta chains were kept. Each entry merges the rows of one CDR3 protein and shows their most common DNA and genes. Across this sample there are 500,000 to 700,000 distinct CDR3 sequences, with over 15% seen only once. The ten biggest clones cover 18% of the sample. The source material was blood. The receptors stem from a woman aged 18-29 years with Graves' hyperthyroidism.

The chain couples TRBV9 to TRBJ1-2; maybe TRBD1 (5 bases). The V end was cut by 0 bases, the J end by 6 bases, with 15 bases between. From germline, CDR1 is SGDLS and CDR2 YYNGEE. The CDR3 contains 15 residues. The chain's CDR3 is CASSVGISAGDGYTF. CDR3 bases: TGTGCCAGCAGCGTAGGAATCTCAGCGGGGGATGGCTACACCTTC.

At least ten counts were recorded for this clonotype. V gene TRBV28 combines with J gene TRBJ2-2; TRBD1 is a possible D gene (6 bases). This CDR3 has 15 amino acids. Germline V gives CDR1 MDHEN, CDR2 SYDVKM. Trimming removed 6 bases at V and 1 base at J, with 12 bases between. The CDR3 sequence is CASRLPGQNTGELFF. DNA for the CDR3: TGTGCCAGCAGGCTGCCGGGACAGAACACCGGGGAGCTGTTTTTT.

This clonotype was counted only a few times. V usage is TRBV9 and J usage is TRBJ2-1; D might be TRBD1 (6 bases). The V gene lost 4 bases and the J gene lost 4 bases, with 9 bases spanning the gap. Germline CDR1 and CDR2: SGDLS and YYNGEE. This CDR3 region has 13 residues. The CDR3, as DNA: TGTGCCAGCAGCACAGGGACATACAATGAGCAGTTCTTC. Translated: CASSTGTYNEQFF.

This clonotype was recorded at least ten times. V gene TRBV7-6 combines with J gene TRBJ2-1; D is possibly TRBD2 (6 bases). The CDR3 sequence is 13 residues long. V lost 4 bases to trimming and J lost 7 bases, with 11 bases between them. Germline CDR1 is SGHVS and CDR2 is FNYEAQ. The CDR3 nucleotides read TGTGCCAGCAGCTCTAGCGTCCTGAATGAGCAGTTCTTC. Translation: CASSSSVLNEQFF.

The chain uses TRBV20-1 and TRBJ2-7; either TRBD1 or TRBD2 may fit D (5 bases each). Germline V gene sequence: CDR1 DFQATT, CDR2 SNEGSKA (reference sequence). The CDR3 is 14 residues long. The germline V and J ends were trimmed by 0 bases and 1 base, with 10 bases remaining between them. CDR3 residues: CSARDRDGSYEQYF. CDR3 DNA: TGCAGTGCTAGAGATCGGGACGGGTCCTACGAGCAGTACTTC.

A few counts support this clonotype. This rearrangement joins TRBV19 to TRBJ2-1; 7 positions agree with TRBD2. The CDR3 is 15 residues long. Germline trimming cut 1 base from V and 4 bases from J; bases unmatched to any gene: 4. Germline assignment: CDR1 LNHDA and CDR2 SQIVND (reference sequence). CDR3 bases: TGTGCCAGTAGTATAGTTGGCGGGGGATACAATGAGCAGTTCTTC. It is translated as CASSIVGGGYNEQFF.

The chain joins TRBV7-2 to TRBJ2-7, with TRBD1 matching 8 bases. V was pared by 1 base and J by 2 bases, with 7 bases of the junction left unmatched. This CDR3 spans 16 amino acids. Germline CDR1 is SGHTA and CDR2 is FQGNSA. The CDR3 DNA sequence: TGTGCCAGCAGCTTAGGAGGTGGACAGGGAACCTACGAGCAGTACTTC. It is translated as CASSLGGGQGTYEQYF.

This clonotype showed up just a few times. The chain employs TRBV12-3 or TRBV12-4 and TRBJ1-4; no clear D. The CDR3 runs to 15 residues. Trimming removed 6 bases from V and 0 bases from J, with 11 bases in between. CDR3 nucleotides: TGTGCCAGCAGAAGGAAGGATGCAACTAATGAAAAACTGTTTTTT. It specifies CASRRKDATNEKLFF.

In this sample, this clonotype turned up many times. This chain connects TRBV6-1 to TRBJ2-7; TRBD2 matches at 9 bases. The V gene end was trimmed by 0 bases and the J gene end by 5 bases; junction bases not matched to a gene: 5. This CDR3 is 15 amino acids long. Looked up from germline, CDR1 is MNHNS and CDR2 is SASEGT. CDR3 in DNA: TGTGCCAGCAGTGAAGCGCGAGCGGGAGGCGACGAGCAGTACTTC. Its protein product is CASSEARAGGDEQYF.

This clonotype has a count of ten or more. The chain is built from TRBV6-1 and TRBJ1-2; no reliable D call. Germline V lookup: CDR1 MNHNS, CDR2 SASEGT. Trimming stripped 5 bases from V and 6 bases from J, with 19 bases between. The CDR3 is 15 residues long. The CDR3 coding sequence is TGTGCCAGCAGTTCTTCAGGACCCCTGCGGCATGGCTACACCTTC. This encodes CASSSSGPLRHGYTF.

In its sample, this clonotype was seen a few times. The gene calls are TRBV7-6 and TRBJ2-7, with D hard to call. The CDR3 runs to 14 residues. Trimming shortened V by 2 bases and J by 4 bases, and 12 bases separated the two germline ends. Germline loops: CDR1 SGHVS, CDR2 FNYEAQ. CDR3 bases: TGTGCCAGCAGCTTAAGTCCCTCGGTTTACGAGCAGTACTTC. Amino acids: CASSLSPSVYEQYF. The full variable domain, with the rest looked up from reference TRBV7-6 and TRBJ2-7, is GAGVSQSPRYKVTKRGQDVALRCDPISGHVSLYWYRQALGQGPEFLTYFNYEAQQDKSGLPNDRFSAERPEGSISTLTIQRTEQRDSAMYRCASSLSPSVYEQYFGPGTRLTVT.

V and J are TRBV19 and TRBJ2-7; 10 bases map to TRBD1. V lost 6 bases, J lost 3 bases, and 8 bases stayed unmatched. Germline values: CDR1 LNHDA, CDR2 SQIVND (reference sequence). The CDR3 contains 15 residues. This CDR3 reads CASSRTGGTIYEQYF. For the CDR3, the DNA is TGTGCCAGTAGCCGGACAGGGGGGACTATCTACGAGCAGTACTTC.

This clonotype appeared many times. CDR3 DNA: TGTGCCAGCAGCCAGAGCCCGGGACTAGCGGTGCTGGATACGCAGTATTTT. It yields the protein CASSQSPGLAVLDTQYF. The V call is TRBV14, the J call TRBJ2-3; 11 nucleotides align to TRBD2. The CDR3 contains 17 residues. The germline CDR1 and CDR2 sequences are SGHDN and FVKESK. The V and J ends lost 3 bases and 6 bases, in that order; junction bases with no gene match: 11.

This clonotype was recorded at least ten times. The DNA of the CDR3 is TGTGCCAGCAGCCGGGGACAGACGAGCTCCTACGAGCAGTACTTC. This encodes CASSRGQTSSYEQYF. V and J are TRBV28 and TRBJ2-7, with 7 bases aligning to TRBD1. Losses at the gene ends were 6 bases for V and 0 bases for J; bases not matched to a gene: 8. This CDR3 region has 15 residues. Looked up from germline, CDR1 is MDHEN and CDR2 is SYDVKM.

In this sample, this clonotype turned up many times. The chain carries TRBV19 and TRBJ2-1, with D perhaps TRBD1 (6 bases). V was trimmed by 0 bases and J by 1 base, leaving 13 bases between them. The CDR3 is made up of 17 amino acids. Germline V gives CDR1 LNHDA, CDR2 SQIVND (reference sequence). In DNA form, the CDR3 reads TGTGCCAGTAGTATAGATCGGGGACATAGGTCCTACAATGAGCAGTTCTTC. The encoded protein is CASSIDRGHRSYNEQFF.

The chain is built from TRBV14 and TRBJ1-6, with 7 bases lining up with TRBD1. V lost 4 bases to trimming and J lost 4 bases; unmatched junction nucleotides: 4. The CDR3 runs 15 residues. Germline CDR1 and CDR2: SGHDN and FVKESK. CDR3 in amino acids: CASSRGTVYNSPLHF. The CDR3 DNA follows: TGTGCCAGCAGCCGAGGGACAGTTTATAATTCACCCCTCCACTTT.

The chain uses TRBV19 and TRBJ1-1, with D possibly being TRBD1 (5 bases). In germline, CDR1 is LNHDA, CDR2 SQIVND (reference sequence). This CDR3 has 15 amino acids. The ends were cut back, 5 bases at V and 0 bases at J, with 13 bases in the middle. The CDR3 sequence: CASSHWDRVNTEAFF. The DNA of the CDR3 is TGTGCCAGTAGTCACTGGGACCGAGTGAACACTGAAGCTTTCTTT.

This chain joins TRBV7-3 and TRBJ2-2, with 9 bases lining up with TRBD2. V shed 5 bases, J shed 4 bases, and the junction held 11 bases outside the gene matches. The length of the CDR3 is 17 residues. Looked up from germline, CDR1 is SGHTA and CDR2 is FQGTGA. CDR3 amino acids: CASSTTPSGKRTGELFF. CDR3 sequence (DNA): TGTGCCAGCAGCACGACCCCTAGCGGGAAGCGCACCGGGGAGCTGTTTTTT.

This clonotype occurred many times. CDR3 amino acids: CASSLGLAGQRLYNEQFF. DNA of the CDR3: TGTGCCAGCAGCTTAGGGCTAGCGGGTCAACGACTATACAATGAGCAGTTCTTC. The V and J genes are TRBV11-2 and TRBJ2-1, with 8 bases fitting TRBD2. Germline V gives CDR1 SGHAT, CDR2 FQNNGV. CDR3 length equals 18 residues. V trimming: 1 base; J trimming: 4 bases; junction bases outside the gene matches: 12.

In its sample, this clonotype was seen many times. The V gene is TRBV19, the J gene TRBJ1-1; D is unresolved. The CDR3 is made up of 12 amino acids. The germline CDR1 and CDR2 sequences are LNHDA and SQIVND (reference sequence). V gave up 3 bases and J gave up 6 bases, with 8 bases separating them. DNA for the CDR3: TGTGCCAGTAGTATCGGACCGTCTGAAGCTTTCTTT. Its protein is CASSIGPSEAFF.

In this sample, this clonotype turned up many times. This chain connects TRBV7-2 to TRBJ2-1; D gene uncertain. Trimming left V 2 bases short and J 0 bases short, with 8 bases between. The CDR3 is made up of 15 amino acids. From germline, CDR1 is SGHTA and CDR2 FQGNSA. CDR3 in DNA: TGTGCCAGCAGCTTATCGTCTAGCTCCTACAATGAGCAGTTCTTC. It yields the protein CASSLSSSSYNEQFF.